Below are 22 T cell receptor beta chains sequenced from a single sample in a study of blood T cell repertoires in COVID-19. Generated by immunoSEQ multiplex PCR, the TCRdb table keeps only in-frame clones and is missing some. The data show about half a million clones, approximately 90% seen once. Sequenced sample: PBMCs or T cells enriched from blood (not recorded which). The source is a woman aged 55-75 years who had recovered from COVID-19.

This clone was found many times. The gene calls are TRBV2 and TRBJ2-7; D might be TRBD2 (5 bases). Germline V lookup: CDR1 SNHLY, CDR2 FYNNEI. The CDR3 is made up of 12 amino acids. The germline V and J ends were trimmed by 9 bases and 2 bases, with 11 bases remaining between them. The CDR3 bases are TGTGCCAGTGCGACTATCACCTACGAGCAGTACGTC. This translates into CASATITYEQYV.

V and J are TRBV5-4 and TRBJ2-3; 11 bases are shared with TRBD1. V lost 4 bases, J lost 6 bases, and 4 bases stayed unmatched. CDR1 and CDR2 from the germline V gene are SGHNT and YYREEE (reference sequence). The CDR3 extends over 14 amino acids. DNA of the CDR3: TGTGCCAGCAGCCAGGGACAGGGGGTCGATACGCAGTATTTT. Its translation: CASSQGQGVDTQYF.

V gene TRBV5-1 combines with J gene TRBJ1-1, with a weak D call TRBD1 (5 bases). Trimming stripped 4 bases from V and 1 base from J, with 11 bases between. CDR1 and CDR2 (germline): SGHRS, YFSETQ. CDR3 length: 14 amino acids. The CDR3 DNA is TGCGCCAGCAGCCTGAATACAGGGAACACTGAAGCTTTCTTT. This translates into CASSLNTGNTEAFF. The full variable domain, in which reference TRBV5-1 and TRBJ1-1 provide the parts outside the CDR3, is KAGVTQTPRYLIKTRGQQVTLSCSPISGHRSVSWYQQTPGQGLQFLFEYFSETQRNKGNFPGRFSGRQFSNSRSEMNVSTLELGDSALYLCASSLNTGNTEAFFGQGTRLTVV.

The chain couples TRBV2 to TRBJ2-5; possibly TRBD1 for D (6 bases). V gave up 9 bases and J gave up 4 bases, with 18 bases separating them. The CDR3 length is 14 residues. From germline, CDR1 is SNHLY and CDR2 FYNNEI. The chain's CDR3 is CARDEGPGAETQYF. Here the CDR3 DNA reads TGTGCCAGGGACGAAGGGCCAGGGGCAGAGACCCAGTACTTC.

The gene calls are TRBV7-8 and TRBJ1-2; 7 nucleotides agree with TRBD1. The CDR3 spans 16 residues. In germline, CDR1 is SGHVS, CDR2 FQNEAQ. The J segment lost 2 bases and the V segment lost 0 bases, leaving 6 bases of the junction unmatched. The CDR3 DNA is TGTGCCAGCAGCTTAGCGTTAGACAGGGTGAACTATGGCTACACCTTC. Residues: CASSLALDRVNYGYTF.

The CDR3 sequence: CASRSLRGRPYGYTF. The CDR3 DNA reads TGTGCCAGCAGAAGCCTCAGGGGGCGTCCCTATGGCTACACCTTC. V is TRBV2 and J is TRBJ1-2; TRBD1 matches at 8 bases. There are 15 residues in the CDR3. The germline CDR1 and CDR2 sequences are SNHLY and FYNNEI. With V trimmed by 6 bases and J by 4 bases, 10 bases remained unmatched.

J is TRBJ2-7 and V is TRBV6-2 or TRBV6-3; 9 bases are a match to TRBD1. With V trimmed by 0 bases and J by 8 bases, 11 bases remained unmatched. The CDR3 is made up of 16 amino acids. The germline gives CDR1 MNHEY, CDR2 SVGEGT. The CDR3 reads CASSYSEFPGQGQQYV. In DNA, the CDR3 is TGTGCCAGCAGTTACTCGGAGTTTCCTGGACAGGGGCAGCAGTACGTC.

This clone was seen ten or more times. This chain links TRBV5-1 with TRBJ1-5, with 7 bases fitting TRBD1. Germline V gives CDR1 SGHRS, CDR2 YFSETQ. The CDR3 spans 15 residues. J was trimmed by 7 bases and V by 0 bases; bases with no gene match: 7. In DNA, the CDR3 is TGCGCCAGCAGCTTGGAGGGGGCATCAGGGCAGCCCCAGCATTTT. Its translation: CASSLEGASGQPQHF.

CDR3 residues: CASSLERGGEKLFF. The CDR3 region has the DNA TGTGCCAGCAGCTTGGAAAGGGGGGGTGAAAAACTGTTTTTT. The rearrangement joins TRBV5-6 to TRBJ1-4, with D possibly matching TRBD1 (6 bases). This CDR3 is 14 amino acids long. The germline V gene encodes CDR1 SGHDT and CDR2 YYEEEE. V lost 0 bases and J 7 bases, leaving 10 bases between the germline ends.

J is TRBJ1-2 and V is TRBV11-2; D may be TRBD1 (5 bases). Germline CDR1 is SGHAT and CDR2 is FQNNGV. V lost 3 bases, J lost 4 bases, and 12 bases lay in between. This CDR3 has 14 residues. The CDR3 spells CASSFKTDIYGYTF. CDR3 DNA: TGTGCCAGCAGCTTTAAGACGGACATCTATGGCTACACCTTC.

This rearrangement joins TRBV3-1 (or the pseudogene TRBV3-2) to TRBJ1-2; 9 positions match TRBD1. The germline gives CDR1 LGHDT, CDR2 YNNKEL (reference sequence). After removal of 3 bases from V and 8 bases from J, the junction contained 7 bases not matched to a gene. This CDR3 has 14 amino acids. For the CDR3, the DNA is TGTGCCAGCAGCCAGCTGGGACAGGGATTCGGCTACACCTTC. Translated: CASSQLGQGFGYTF.

This rearrangement joins TRBV6-6 to TRBJ1-5, with TRBD1 identical over 9 bases. The trim removed 7 bases at V and 5 bases at J, leaving 6 bases unmatched. CDR3 length: 14 residues. Germline assignment: CDR1 MNHNY and CDR2 SVGAGI (reference sequence). CDR3 sequence reads: CASTGQGRDQPQHF. In nucleotides, the CDR3 is TGTGCCAGCACCGGACAGGGGAGGGATCAGCCCCAGCATTTT.

In DNA, the CDR3 is TGTGCCAGCAGCTTGGGGGACAGCCGCTACAATGAGCAGTTCTTC. It yields the protein CASSLGDSRYNEQFF. This rearrangement joins TRBV5-4 to TRBJ2-1; 7 bases fit TRBD1. Per germline, CDR1 SGHNT and CDR2 YYREEE (reference sequence). V shed 0 bases, J shed 3 bases, and the junction held 3 bases outside the gene matches. This CDR3 contains 15 residues.

This rearrangement joins TRBV5-4 to TRBJ2-7; D is unclear. V was trimmed by 5 bases and J by 0 bases, leaving 6 bases between them. This CDR3 contains 12 residues. Germline V gene lookup returns CDR1 SGHNT and CDR2 YYREEE (reference sequence). CDR3 bases: TGTGCCAGCAGTTCTTACTCCTACGAGCAGTACTTC. It is translated as CASSSYSYEQYF.

The chain couples TRBV3-1 (or the pseudogene TRBV3-2) to TRBJ2-7; 11 bases fit TRBD2. Germline-derived CDR1 and CDR2 are LGHDT and YNNKEL (reference sequence). CDR3 length: 13 amino acids. Losses at the gene ends were 1 base for V and 8 bases for J; bases not matched to a gene: 1. The CDR3 nucleotides read TGTGCCAGCAGCCAAGGACTAGCGGGGAAGCAGTACGTC. This sequence encodes CASSQGLAGKQYV.

The V call is TRBV2, the J call TRBJ1-1; 7 bases fit TRBD1. V was pared by 5 bases and J by 6 bases, with 6 bases of the junction left unmatched. Germline CDR1 and CDR2: SNHLY and FYNNEI. The CDR3 runs 13 residues. In DNA, the CDR3 is TGTGCCAGCAGTTCAGGACAGGACCCTGAAGCTTTCTTT. Amino acid sequence: CASSSGQDPEAFF.

This chain links TRBV5-6 with TRBJ2-7; D is unclear. The CDR3 consists of 13 residues. Trimming stripped 5 bases from V and 4 bases from J, with 13 bases between. CDR1 is SGHDT, CDR2 YYEEEE, per germline. CDR3 nucleotide sequence: TGTGCCAGCAGTAAGCTTAATGGTTACGAGCAGTACGTC. Its translation is CASSKLNGYEQYV.

The gene calls are TRBV9 and TRBJ2-7, with D possibly matching TRBD1 (6 bases). V lost 2 bases and J lost 3, with 18 bases in between. Germline CDR1 SGDLS, CDR2 YYNGEE. The CDR3 has 16 residues. The CDR3 protein is CASSVGQGQGLYEQYF. The DNA of the CDR3 is TGTGCCAGCAGCGTTGGTCAAGGTCAGGGGCTCTACGAGCAGTACTTC.

The chain carries TRBV12-5 and TRBJ2-7; 12 bases are shared with TRBD2. V trimming: 6 bases; J trimming: 0 bases; junction bases outside the gene matches: 9. Germline lookup yields CDR1 LGHNT and CDR2 FRNRAP. The CDR3 totals 17 residues. CDR3 loop: CASGRTSGVTISYEQYF. In DNA, the CDR3 is TGTGCTAGTGGCCGGACTAGCGGGGTAACCATCTCCTACGAGCAGTACTTC. Full variable domain (remainder filled in from reference TRBV12-5 and TRBJ2-7): DARVTQTPRHKVTEMGQEVTMRCQPILGHNTVFWYRQTMMQGLELLAYFRNRAPLDDSGMPKDRFSAEMPDATLATLKIQPSEPRDSAVYFCASGRTSGVTISYEQYFGPGTRLTVT.

This chain links TRBV30 with TRBJ2-7, with 8 bases that match TRBD1. The CDR3 covers 13 residues. V was pared by 6 bases and J by 3 bases, with 7 bases of the junction left unmatched. Germline-derived CDR1 and CDR2 are GTSNPN and SVGIG (reference sequence). In DNA, the CDR3 is TGTGCCTGTACTCGACAGGGGAACTACGAGCAGTACTTC. Translated, it gives CACTRQGNYEQYF.

In regard to this clone: An end of the junction differs from the germline gene, which may be a read error. The chain links TRBV2 to TRBJ1-3; 11 bases line up with TRBD1. CDR1 is SNHLY, CDR2 FYNNEI, per germline. CDR3 length: 18 residues. DNA of the CDR3: TGTGCCAGCTGGGACAGGGGGTACCCCCGGAGCTCTGGAAATACCATATATTTT. Translated: CASWDRGYPRSSGNTIYF.

The rearrangement uses TRBV3-1 (or the pseudogene TRBV3-2) and TRBJ2-1; 8 bases match TRBD2. Germline V lookup: CDR1 LGHDT, CDR2 YNNKEL (reference sequence). The CDR3 sequence is 16 residues long. Trimming at V came to 1 base and at J to 0 bases, leaving 2 bases not matched to a gene. The CDR3 sequence is CASSQGGGSSYNEQFF. As DNA, the CDR3 is TGTGCCAGCAGCCAAGGCGGGGGGTCCTCCTACAATGAGCAGTTCTTC.